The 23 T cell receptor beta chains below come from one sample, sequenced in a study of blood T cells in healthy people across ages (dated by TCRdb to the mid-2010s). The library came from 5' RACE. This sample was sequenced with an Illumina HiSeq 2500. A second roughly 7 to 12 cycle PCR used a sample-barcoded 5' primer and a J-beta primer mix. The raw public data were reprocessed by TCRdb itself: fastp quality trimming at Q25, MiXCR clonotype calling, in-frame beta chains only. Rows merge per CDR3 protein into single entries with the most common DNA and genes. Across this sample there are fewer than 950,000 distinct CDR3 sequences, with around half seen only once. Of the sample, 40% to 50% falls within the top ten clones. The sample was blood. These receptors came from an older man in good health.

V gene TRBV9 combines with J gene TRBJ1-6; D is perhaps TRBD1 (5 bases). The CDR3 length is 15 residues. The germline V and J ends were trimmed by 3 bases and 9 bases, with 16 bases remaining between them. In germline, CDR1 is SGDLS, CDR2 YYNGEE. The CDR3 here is CASSGGDRRSSPLHF. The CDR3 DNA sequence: TGTGCCAGCAGCGGGGGGGACCGGAGAAGTTCACCCCTCCACTTT. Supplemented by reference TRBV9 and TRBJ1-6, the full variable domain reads DSGVTQTPKHLITATGQRVTLRCSPRSGDLSVYWYQQSLDQGLQFLIQYYNGEERAKGNILERFSAQQFPDLHSELNLSSLELGDSALYFCASSGGDRRSSPLHFGNGTRLTVT.

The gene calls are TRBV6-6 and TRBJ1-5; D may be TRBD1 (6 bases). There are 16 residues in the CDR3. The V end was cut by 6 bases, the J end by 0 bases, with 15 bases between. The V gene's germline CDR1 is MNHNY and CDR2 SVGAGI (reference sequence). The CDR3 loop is CASSTTQGVSNQPQHF. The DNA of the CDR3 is TGTGCCAGCAGCACAACACAGGGCGTTAGCAATCAGCCCCAGCATTTT.

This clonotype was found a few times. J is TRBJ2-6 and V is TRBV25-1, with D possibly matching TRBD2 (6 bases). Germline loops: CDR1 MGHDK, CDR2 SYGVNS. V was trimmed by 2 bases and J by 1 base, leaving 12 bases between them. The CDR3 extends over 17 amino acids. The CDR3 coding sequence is TGTGCCAGCAGTGAAGGGACTGGGAGGTCTGGGGCCAACGTCCTGACTTTC. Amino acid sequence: CASSEGTGRSGANVLTF.

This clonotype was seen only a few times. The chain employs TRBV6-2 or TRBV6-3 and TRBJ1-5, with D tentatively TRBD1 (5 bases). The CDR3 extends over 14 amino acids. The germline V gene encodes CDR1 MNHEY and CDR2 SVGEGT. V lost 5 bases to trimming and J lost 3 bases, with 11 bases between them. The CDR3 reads CASSNPGPNQPQHF. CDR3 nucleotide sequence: TGTGCCAGCAGTAACCCGGGACCCAATCAGCCCCAGCATTTT.

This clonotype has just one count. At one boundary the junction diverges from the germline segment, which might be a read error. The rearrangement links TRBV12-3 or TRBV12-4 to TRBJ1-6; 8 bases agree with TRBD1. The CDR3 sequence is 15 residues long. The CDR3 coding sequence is TGTGCCAGCAAGCTGACAGGGGCGGATAATTCACCCCCCCACTTT. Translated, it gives CASKLTGADNSPPHF.

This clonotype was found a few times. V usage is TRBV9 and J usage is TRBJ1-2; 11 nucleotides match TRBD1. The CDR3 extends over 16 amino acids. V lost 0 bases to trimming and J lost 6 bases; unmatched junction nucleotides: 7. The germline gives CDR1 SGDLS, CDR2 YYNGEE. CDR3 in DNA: TGTGCCAGCAGCGTAGTCGGGACAGGGGGTTTCGATGGCTACACCTTC. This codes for CASSVVGTGGFDGYTF.

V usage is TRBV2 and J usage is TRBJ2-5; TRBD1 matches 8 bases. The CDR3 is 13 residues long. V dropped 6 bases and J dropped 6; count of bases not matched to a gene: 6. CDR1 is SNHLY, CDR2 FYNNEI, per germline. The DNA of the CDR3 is TGTGCCAGCAGGGCCGGGACAGGTCAGACCCAGTACTTC. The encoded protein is CASRAGTGQTQYF.

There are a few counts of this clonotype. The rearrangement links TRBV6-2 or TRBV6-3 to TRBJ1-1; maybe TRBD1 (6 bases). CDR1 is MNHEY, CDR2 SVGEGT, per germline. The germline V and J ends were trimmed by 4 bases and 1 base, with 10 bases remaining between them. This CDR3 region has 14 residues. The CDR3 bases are TGTGCCAGCAGTTGGGGGGGCCGGAACACTGAAGCTTTCTTT. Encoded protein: CASSWGGRNTEAFF.

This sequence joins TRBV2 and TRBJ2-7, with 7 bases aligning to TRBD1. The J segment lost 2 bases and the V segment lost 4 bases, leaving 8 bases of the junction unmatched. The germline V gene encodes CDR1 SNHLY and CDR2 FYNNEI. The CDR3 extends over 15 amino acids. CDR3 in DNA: TGTGCCAGCAGTGGGTCCGGGACAGAAACCTACGAGCAGTACTTC. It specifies CASSGSGTETYEQYF.

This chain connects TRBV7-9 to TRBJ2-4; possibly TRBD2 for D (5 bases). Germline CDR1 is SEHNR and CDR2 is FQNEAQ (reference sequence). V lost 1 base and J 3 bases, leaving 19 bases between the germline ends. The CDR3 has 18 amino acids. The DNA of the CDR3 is TGTGCCAGCAGCTTAGGAGACCGCCCTCTTGGGAGCAAAAACATTCAGTACTTC. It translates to CASSLGDRPLGSKNIQYF.

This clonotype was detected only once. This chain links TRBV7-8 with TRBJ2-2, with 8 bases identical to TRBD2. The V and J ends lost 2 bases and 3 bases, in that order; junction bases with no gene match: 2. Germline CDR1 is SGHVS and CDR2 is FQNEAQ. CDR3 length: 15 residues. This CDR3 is CASSLRREDTGELFF. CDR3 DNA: TGTGCCAGCAGCTTACGGCGGGAGGACACCGGGGAGCTGTTTTTT.

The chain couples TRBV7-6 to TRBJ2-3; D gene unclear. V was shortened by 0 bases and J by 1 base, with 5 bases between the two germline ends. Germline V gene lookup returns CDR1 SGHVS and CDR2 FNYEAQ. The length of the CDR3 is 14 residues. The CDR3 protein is CASSLAHGTDTQYF. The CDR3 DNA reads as TGTGCCAGCAGCTTAGCGCATGGCACAGATACGCAGTATTTT.

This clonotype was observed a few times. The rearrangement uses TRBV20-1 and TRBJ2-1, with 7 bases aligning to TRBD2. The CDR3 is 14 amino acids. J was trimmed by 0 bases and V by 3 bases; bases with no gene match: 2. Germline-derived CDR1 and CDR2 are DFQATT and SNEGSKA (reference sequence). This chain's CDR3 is CSARREYSYNEQFF. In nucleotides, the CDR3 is TGCAGTGCTAGGCGGGAGTACTCCTACAATGAGCAGTTCTTC.

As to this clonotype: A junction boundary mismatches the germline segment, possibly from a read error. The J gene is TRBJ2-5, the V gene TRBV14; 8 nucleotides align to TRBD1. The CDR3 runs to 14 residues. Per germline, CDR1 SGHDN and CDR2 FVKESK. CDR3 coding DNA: TGTGCCAGTAGCCTCCGACAGGGGTTGGGGGAGCAGTACTTC. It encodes CASSLRQGLGEQYF.

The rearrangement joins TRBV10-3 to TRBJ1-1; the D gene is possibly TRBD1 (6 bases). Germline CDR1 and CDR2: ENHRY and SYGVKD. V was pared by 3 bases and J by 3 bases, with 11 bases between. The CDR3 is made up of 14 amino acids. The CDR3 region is CAISERGVDTEAFF. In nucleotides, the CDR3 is TGTGCCATCAGTGAAAGGGGGGTGGACACTGAAGCTTTCTTT.

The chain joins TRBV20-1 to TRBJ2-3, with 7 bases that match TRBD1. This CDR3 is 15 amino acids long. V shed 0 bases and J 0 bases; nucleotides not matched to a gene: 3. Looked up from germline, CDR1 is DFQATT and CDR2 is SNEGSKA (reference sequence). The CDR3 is CSARDPRGSTDTQYF. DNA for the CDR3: TGCAGTGCTAGAGATCCCAGGGGGAGCACAGATACGCAGTATTTT.

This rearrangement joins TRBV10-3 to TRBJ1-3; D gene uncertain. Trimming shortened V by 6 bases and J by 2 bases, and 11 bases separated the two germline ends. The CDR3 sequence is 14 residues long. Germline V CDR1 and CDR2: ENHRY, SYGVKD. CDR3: CAIRDGNPGNTIYF. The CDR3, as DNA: TGTGCCATCAGGGACGGGAATCCTGGAAACACCATATATTTT.

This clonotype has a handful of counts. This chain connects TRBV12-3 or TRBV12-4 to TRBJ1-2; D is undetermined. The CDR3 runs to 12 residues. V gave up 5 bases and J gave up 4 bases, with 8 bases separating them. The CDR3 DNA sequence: TGTGCCAGCAGTGAGGCCCTCTATGGCTACACCTTC. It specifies CASSEALYGYTF.

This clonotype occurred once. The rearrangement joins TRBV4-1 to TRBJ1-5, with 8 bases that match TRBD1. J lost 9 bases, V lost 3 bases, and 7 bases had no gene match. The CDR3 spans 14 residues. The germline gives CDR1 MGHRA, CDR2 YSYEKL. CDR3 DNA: TGCGCCAGCAGCCAGCCCAGGGGGCCCGGGCCCCAGCATTTT. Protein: CASSQPRGPGPQHF.

The CDR3: CASSLSKQPNTEAFF. The CDR3 DNA reads as TGTGCCAGCAGCTTATCGAAGCAGCCGAACACTGAAGCTTTCTTT. This rearrangement joins TRBV7-9 to TRBJ1-1; D gene unclear. This CDR3 comprises 15 residues. Germline V gene sequence: CDR1 SEHNR, CDR2 FQNEAQ (reference sequence). V was cut by 2 bases and J by 1 base, with 11 bases left in between. The whole variable domain, remainder taken from reference TRBV7-9 and TRBJ1-1, is DTGVSQNPRHKITKRGQNVTFRCDPISEHNRLYWYRQTLGQGPEFLTYFQNEAQLEKSRLLSDRFSAERPKGSFSTLEIQRTEQGDSAMYLCASSLSKQPNTEAFFGQGTRLTVV.

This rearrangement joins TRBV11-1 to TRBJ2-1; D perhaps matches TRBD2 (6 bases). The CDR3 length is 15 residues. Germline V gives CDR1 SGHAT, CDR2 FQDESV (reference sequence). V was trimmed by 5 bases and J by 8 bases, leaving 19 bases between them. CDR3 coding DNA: TGTGCCAGCAGCCCCCTCGCGCAGCGGGCGGATGAGCAGTTCTTC. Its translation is CASSPLAQRADEQFF.

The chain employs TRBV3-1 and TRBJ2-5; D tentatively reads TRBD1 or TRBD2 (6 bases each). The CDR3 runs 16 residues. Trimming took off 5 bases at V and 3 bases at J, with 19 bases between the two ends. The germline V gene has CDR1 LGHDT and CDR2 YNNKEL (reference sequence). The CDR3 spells CASSSPLRGVEETQYF. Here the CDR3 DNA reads TGTGCCAGCAGCTCCCCATTGAGGGGGGTGGAAGAGACCCAGTACTTC.

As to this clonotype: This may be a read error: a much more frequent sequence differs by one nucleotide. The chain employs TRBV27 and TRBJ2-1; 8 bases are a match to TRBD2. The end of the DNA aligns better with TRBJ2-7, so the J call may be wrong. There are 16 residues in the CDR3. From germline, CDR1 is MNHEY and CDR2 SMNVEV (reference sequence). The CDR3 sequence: CASSLSISGNYNEQYF. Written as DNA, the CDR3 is TGTGCCAGCAGTTTATCCATTAGCGGGAACTACAATGAGCAGTACTTC.